This TCR beta chain was documented in a study of blood T cell repertoires in COVID-19. The CDR3 sequence is 14 residues long. V lost 6 bases, J lost 5 bases, and 7 bases stayed unmatched. Germline CDR1 reads WNHNN; CDR2 reads SYGVQD (reference sequence). The table came from immunoSEQ multiplex PCR; TCRdb's copy has only in-frame clones and leaves some out. This sample has just over 150,000 clones, with approximately 82% found just once. The sequencing input was peripheral blood. The rearrangement uses TRBV10-1 and TRBJ2-3; TRBD1 agrees at 8 bases. This TCR was sampled from a woman aged 40-49 years with COVID-19, enrolled during active disease. For the CDR3, the DNA is TGCGCCAGCAGCTGGACAGGGAGAGGAGATACGCAGTATTTT. Protein product: CASSWTGRGDTQYF.